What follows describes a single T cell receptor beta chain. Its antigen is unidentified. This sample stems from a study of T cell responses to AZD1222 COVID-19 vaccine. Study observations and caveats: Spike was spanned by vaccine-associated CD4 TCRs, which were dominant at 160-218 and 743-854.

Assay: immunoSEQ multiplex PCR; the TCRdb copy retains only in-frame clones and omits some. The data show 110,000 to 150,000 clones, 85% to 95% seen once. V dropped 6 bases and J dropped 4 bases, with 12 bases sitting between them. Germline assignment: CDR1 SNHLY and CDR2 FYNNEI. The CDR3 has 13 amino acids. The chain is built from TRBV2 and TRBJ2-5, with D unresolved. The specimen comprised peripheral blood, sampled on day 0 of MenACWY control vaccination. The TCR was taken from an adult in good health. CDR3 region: CASRDTAIETQYF. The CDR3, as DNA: TGTGCCAGCAGGGATACAGCGATAGAGACCCAGTACTTC.